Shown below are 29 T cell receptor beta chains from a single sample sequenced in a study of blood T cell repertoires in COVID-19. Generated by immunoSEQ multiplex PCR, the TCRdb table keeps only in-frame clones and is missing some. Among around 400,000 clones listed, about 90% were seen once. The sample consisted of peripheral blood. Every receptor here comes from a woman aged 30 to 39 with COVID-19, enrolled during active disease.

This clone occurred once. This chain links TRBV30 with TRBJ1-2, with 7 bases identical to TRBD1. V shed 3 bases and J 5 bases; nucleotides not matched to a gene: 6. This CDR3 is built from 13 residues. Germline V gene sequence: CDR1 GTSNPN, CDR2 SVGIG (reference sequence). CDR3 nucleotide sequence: TGTGCCTGGAGAAATCAGGGGGGATATGGCTACACCTTC. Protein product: CAWRNQGGYGYTF.

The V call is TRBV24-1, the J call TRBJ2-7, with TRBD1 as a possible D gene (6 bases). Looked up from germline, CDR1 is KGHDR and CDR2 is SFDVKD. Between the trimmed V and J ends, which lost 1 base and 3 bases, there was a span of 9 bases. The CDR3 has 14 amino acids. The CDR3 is CATSDFRQVYEQYF. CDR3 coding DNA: TGTGCCACCAGTGATTTCCGACAGGTCTACGAGCAGTACTTC.

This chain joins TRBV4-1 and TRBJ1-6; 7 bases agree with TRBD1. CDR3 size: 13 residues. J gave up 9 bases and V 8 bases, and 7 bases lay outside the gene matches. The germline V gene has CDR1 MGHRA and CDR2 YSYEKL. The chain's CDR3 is CASAGQAGSPLHF. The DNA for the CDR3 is TGCGCCAGCGCAGGACAGGCTGGTTCACCCCTCCACTTT.

The CDR3 here is CASRSSYEQYF. The CDR3 DNA sequence: TGTGCCAGCCGGAGCTCCTACGAGCAGTACTTC. The chain has TRBV6-5 and TRBJ2-7; D unresolved. Germline CDR1 is MNHEY and CDR2 is SVGAGI. V was trimmed by 8 bases and J by 0 bases, leaving 5 bases between them. This CDR3 region has 11 residues.

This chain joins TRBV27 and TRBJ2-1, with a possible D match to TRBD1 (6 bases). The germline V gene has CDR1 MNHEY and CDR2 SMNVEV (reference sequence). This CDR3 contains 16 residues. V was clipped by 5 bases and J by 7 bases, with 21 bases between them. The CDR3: CASSPQAGQLPNEQFF. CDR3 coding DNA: TGTGCCAGCAGTCCCCAAGCCGGACAGCTACCGAATGAGCAGTTCTTC.

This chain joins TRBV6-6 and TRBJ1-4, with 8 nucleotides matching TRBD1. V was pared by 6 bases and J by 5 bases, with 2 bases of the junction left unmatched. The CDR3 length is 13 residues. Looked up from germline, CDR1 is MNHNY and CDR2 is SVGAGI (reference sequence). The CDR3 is CASRDRENEKLFF. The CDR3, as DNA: TGTGCCAGCAGGGACAGGGAAAATGAAAAACTGTTTTTT.

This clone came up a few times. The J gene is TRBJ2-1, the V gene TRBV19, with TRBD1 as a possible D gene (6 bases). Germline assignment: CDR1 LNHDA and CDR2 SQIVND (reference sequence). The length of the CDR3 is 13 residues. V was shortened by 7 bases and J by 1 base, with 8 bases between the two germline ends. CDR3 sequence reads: CASTTGSYNEQFF. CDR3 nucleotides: TGTGCCAGTACCACAGGGTCCTACAATGAGCAGTTCTTC.

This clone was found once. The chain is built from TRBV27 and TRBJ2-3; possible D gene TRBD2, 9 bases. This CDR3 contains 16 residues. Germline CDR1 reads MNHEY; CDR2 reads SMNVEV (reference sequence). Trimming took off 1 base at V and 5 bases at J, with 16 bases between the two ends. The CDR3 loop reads CASSLYPSGTGDTQYF. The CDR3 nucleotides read TGTGCCAGCAGTTTATACCCTAGCGGGACAGGAGATACGCAGTATTTT.

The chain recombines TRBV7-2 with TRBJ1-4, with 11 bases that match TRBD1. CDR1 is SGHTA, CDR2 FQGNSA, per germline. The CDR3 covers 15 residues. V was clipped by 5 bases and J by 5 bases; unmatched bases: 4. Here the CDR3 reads CASSVGQGENEKLFF. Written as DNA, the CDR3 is TGTGCCAGCAGCGTGGGACAGGGGGAAAATGAAAAACTGTTTTTT.

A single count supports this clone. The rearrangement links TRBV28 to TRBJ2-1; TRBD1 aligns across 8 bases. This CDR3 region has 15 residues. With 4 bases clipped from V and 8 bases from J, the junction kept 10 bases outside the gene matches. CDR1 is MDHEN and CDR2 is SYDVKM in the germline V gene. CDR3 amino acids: CASSYLGQGGDEQFF. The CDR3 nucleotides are TGTGCCAGCAGTTACCTCGGACAGGGAGGCGATGAGCAGTTCTTC.

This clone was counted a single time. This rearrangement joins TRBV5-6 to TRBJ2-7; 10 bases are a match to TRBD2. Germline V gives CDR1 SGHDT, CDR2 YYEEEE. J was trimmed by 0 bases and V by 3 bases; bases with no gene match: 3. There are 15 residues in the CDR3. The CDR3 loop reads CASSWTSGNSYEQYF. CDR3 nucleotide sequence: TGTGCCAGCAGCTGGACTAGCGGAAACTCCTACGAGCAGTACTTC.

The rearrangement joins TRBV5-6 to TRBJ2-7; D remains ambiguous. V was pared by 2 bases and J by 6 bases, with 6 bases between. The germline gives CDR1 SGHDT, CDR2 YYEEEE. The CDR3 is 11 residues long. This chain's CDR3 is CASSLSSEQYF. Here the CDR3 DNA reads TGTGCCAGCAGCTTATCGAGCGAGCAGTACTTC.

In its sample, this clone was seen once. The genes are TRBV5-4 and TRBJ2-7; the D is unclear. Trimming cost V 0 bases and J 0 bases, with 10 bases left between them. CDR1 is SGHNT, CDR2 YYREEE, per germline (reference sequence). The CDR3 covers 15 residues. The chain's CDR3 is CASSLVGGNSYEQYF. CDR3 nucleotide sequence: TGTGCCAGCAGCTTGGTCGGCGGTAACTCCTACGAGCAGTACTTC.

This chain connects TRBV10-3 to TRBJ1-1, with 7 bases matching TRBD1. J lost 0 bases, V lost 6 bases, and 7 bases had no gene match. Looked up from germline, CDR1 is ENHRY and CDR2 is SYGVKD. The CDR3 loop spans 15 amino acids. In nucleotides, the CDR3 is TGTGCCATCAGAGCTGAGGGACAGATGAACACTGAAGCTTTCTTT. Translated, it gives CAIRAEGQMNTEAFF.

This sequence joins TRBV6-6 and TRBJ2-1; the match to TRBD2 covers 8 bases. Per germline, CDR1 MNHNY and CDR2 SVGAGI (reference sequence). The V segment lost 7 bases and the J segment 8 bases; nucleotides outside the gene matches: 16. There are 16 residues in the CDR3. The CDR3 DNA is TGTGCCAGCACCGGTGAGGTAGCGGGAACGTGGGATGAGCAGTTCTTC. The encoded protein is CASTGEVAGTWDEQFF.

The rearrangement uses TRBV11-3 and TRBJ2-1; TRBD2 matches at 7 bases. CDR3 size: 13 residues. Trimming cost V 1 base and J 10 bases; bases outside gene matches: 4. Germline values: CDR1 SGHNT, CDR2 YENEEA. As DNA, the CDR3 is TGTGCCAGCAGCTTAGTTCCCGGGAGGGAGCAGTTCTTC. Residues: CASSLVPGREQFF.

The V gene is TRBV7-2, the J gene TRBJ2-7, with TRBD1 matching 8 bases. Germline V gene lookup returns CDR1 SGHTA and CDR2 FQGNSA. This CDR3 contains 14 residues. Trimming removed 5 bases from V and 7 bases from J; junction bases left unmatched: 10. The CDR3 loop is CASSLTGEAFEQYF. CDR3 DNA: TGTGCCAGCAGCCTGACAGGGGAAGCCTTTGAGCAGTACTTC.

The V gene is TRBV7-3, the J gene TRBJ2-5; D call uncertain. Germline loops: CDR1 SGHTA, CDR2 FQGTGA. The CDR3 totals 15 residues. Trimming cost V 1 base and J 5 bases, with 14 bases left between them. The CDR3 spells CASSLRSGRWETQYF. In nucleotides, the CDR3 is TGTGCCAGCAGCTTAAGGTCTGGCAGGTGGGAGACCCAGTACTTC.

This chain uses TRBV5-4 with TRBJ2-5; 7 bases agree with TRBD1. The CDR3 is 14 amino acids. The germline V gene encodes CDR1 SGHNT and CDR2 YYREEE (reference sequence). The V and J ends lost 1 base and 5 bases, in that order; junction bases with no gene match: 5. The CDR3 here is CASSLKGGFETQYF. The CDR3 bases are TGTGCCAGCAGCTTGAAAGGGGGCTTTGAGACCCAGTACTTC.

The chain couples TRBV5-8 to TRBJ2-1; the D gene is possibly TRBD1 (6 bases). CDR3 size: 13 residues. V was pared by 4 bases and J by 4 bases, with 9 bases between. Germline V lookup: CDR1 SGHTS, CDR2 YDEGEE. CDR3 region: CASSLTGYNEQFF. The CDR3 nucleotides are TGTGCCAGCAGCCTGACAGGTTACAATGAGCAGTTCTTC.

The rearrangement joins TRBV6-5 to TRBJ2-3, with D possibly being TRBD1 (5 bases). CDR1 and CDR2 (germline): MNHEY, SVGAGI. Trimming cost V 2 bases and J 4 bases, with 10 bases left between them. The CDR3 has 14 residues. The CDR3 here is CASSYGAASDTQYF. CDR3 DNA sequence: TGTGCCAGCAGTTACGGGGCAGCCTCAGATACGCAGTATTTT.

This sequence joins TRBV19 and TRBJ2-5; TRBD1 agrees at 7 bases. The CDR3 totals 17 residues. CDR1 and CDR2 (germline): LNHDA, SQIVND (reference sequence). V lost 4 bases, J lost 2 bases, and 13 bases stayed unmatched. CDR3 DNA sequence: TGTGCCAGTAGTACTTGGAAGGGGGCAGTAAGGCAAGAGACCCAGTACTTC. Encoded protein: CASSTWKGAVRQETQYF.

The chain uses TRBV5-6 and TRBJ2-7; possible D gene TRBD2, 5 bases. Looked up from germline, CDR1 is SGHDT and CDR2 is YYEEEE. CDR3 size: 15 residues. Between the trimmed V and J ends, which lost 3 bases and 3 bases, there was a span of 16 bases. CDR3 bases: TGTGCCAGCAGCTCCGGGATGATAACCCACTACGAGCAGTACTTC. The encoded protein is CASSSGMITHYEQYF.

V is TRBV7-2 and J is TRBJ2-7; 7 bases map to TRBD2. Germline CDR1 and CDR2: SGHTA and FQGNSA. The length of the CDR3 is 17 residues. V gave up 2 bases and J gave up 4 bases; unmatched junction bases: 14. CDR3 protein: CASSLSPGGRASYEQYF. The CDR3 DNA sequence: TGTGCCAGCAGCTTAAGTCCTGGGGGGAGGGCTAGTTACGAGCAGTACTTC. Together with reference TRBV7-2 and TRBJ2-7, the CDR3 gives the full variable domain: GAGVSQSPSNKVTEKGKDVELRCDPISGHTALYWYRQSLGQGLEFLIYFQGNSAPDKSGLPSDRFSAERTGGSVSTLTIQRTQQEDSAVYLCASSLSPGGRASYEQYFGPGTRLTVT.

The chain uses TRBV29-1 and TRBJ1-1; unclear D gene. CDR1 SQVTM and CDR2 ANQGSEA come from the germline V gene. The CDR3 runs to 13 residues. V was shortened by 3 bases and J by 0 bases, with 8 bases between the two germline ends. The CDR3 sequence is CSVDYAMNTEAFF. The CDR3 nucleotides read TGCAGCGTTGACTACGCCATGAACACTGAAGCTTTCTTT.

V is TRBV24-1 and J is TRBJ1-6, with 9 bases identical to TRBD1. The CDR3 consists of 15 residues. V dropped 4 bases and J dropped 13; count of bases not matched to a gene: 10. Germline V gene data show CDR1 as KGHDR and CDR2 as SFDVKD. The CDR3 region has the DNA TGTGCCACCAGTGACCGGGACAGGGAGATCTTGCCCCTCCACTTT. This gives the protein CATSDRDREILPLHF.

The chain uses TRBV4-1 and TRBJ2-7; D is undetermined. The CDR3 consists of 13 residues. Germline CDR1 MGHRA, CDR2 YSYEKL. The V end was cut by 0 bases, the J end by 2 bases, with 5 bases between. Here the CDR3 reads CASSQDHTYEQYF. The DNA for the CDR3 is TGCGCCAGCAGCCAAGATCACACCTACGAGCAGTACTTC.

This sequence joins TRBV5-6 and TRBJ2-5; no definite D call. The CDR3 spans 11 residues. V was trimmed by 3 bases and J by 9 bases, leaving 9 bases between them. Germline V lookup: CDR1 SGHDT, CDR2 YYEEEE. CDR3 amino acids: CASSWRGAQYF. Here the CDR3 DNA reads TGTGCCAGCAGCTGGAGAGGTGCCCAGTACTTC.

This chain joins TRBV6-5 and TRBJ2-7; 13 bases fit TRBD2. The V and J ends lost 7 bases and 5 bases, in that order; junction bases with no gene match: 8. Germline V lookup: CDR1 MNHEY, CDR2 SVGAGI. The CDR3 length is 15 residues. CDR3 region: CASTRSGLAGDEQYF. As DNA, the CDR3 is TGTGCCAGCACCCGTAGTGGACTAGCGGGAGACGAGCAGTACTTC.